A selection of T cell receptor beta chains follows, all from one sample in a study of a mutant IDH1 vaccine in newly diagnosed glioma. Clones were read by immunoSEQ multiplex PCR, and TCRdb kept only the in-frame ones, dropping some. This sample carries tens of thousands of clones, around 86% of them seen once, and the ten largest clones take approximately 4.7%. Their specific antigens are unknown. Sample: PBMCs, taken from a glioma patient whose treatment included an IDH1 peptide vaccine. These receptors were obtained from a woman between 40 and 50 years old with glioma. Some clones in this sample may be carry-over from other donors' samples. The CDR3 runs from the conserved cysteine through the conserved F or W. A D gene is named only where the DNA matches it firmly. Size tells how often a clone was seen (once, few, many) or the class of an expanded clone, and some rows leave it out.

d_gene | j_gene | v_gene | abundance | CDR3nt | CDR3aa
- | TRBJ1-2 | TRBV5-8 | once | TGTGCCAGCAGCTACACAGGGTACGGAGGCTATGGCTACACCTTC | CASSYTGYGGYGYTF
- | TRBJ1-4 | TRBV9 | - | TGTGCCAGCAGCGTAGAGGGCAGGCCTAATGAAAAACTGTTTTTT | CASSVEGRPNEKLFF
- | TRBJ2-6 | TRBV7-2 | once | TGTGCCAGCAGCTTATACGCAGGGCAAAGCTCTGGGGCCAACGTCCTGACTTTC | CASSLYAGQSSGANVLTF
TRBD2 | TRBJ2-5 | TRBV10-2 | - | TGCGCCAGCAGATTAGCGGGAGAAGAGACCCAGTACTTC | CASRLAGEETQYF
TRBD2 | TRBJ2-1 | TRBV28 | - | TGTGCCAGCACGACGAGCGGGGGGCCGTCAAAGCAGTTCTTC | CASTTSGGPSKQFF
TRBD2 | TRBJ2-1 | TRBV4-2 | - | TGTGCCAGCAGCCAAGACCCTAGCGGAGCAAGAAGGTGGGAGCAGTTCTTC | CASSQDPSGARRWEQFF
TRBD1 | TRBJ1-5 | TRBV28 | - | TGTGCCAGCAGTTTCTGGGACAGGGATCAGCCCCAGCATTTT | CASSFWDRDQPQHF
- | TRBJ2-7 | TRBV28 | - | TGTGCCAGCATCAAAGGGGGGCCCTCCTACGAGCAGTACTTC | CASIKGGPSYEQYF
- | TRBJ2-7 | TRBV4-1 | - | TGCGCCAGCAGCCCGCAGGGGGGACTCGCCTCCGAGCAGTACTTC | CASSPQGGLASEQYF
- | TRBJ2-7 | TRBV28 | - | TGTGCCAGCAGTTCCCCGGGACGGCCTTACGAGCAGTACTTC | CASSSPGRPYEQYF
- | TRBJ1-2 | TRBV5-6 | - | TGTGCCAGCAGCGAGCGCGGGCATGGCTACACCTTC | CASSERGHGYTF
- | TRBJ2-7 | TRBV6-5 | - | TGTGCCAGCAGTTACTCGATAGACTCTGAGTCCTACGAGCAGTACTTC | CASSYSIDSESYEQYF
- | TRBJ1-2 | TRBV7-2 | - | TGTGCCAGCGACACTCTCCAACGGGGTCAAGGCTACACCTTC | CASDTLQRGQGYTF
- | TRBJ1-1 | TRBV4-2 | medium-sized | TGTGCCAGCAGCCAAGTTGGGGGTAGAACTGAAGCTTTCTTT | CASSQVGGRTEAFF
TRBD2 | TRBJ2-7 | TRBV7-9 | - | TGTGCCAGCAGCTGGGCGGGCGGGAGGGACGCCTACGAGCAGTACTTC | CASSWAGGRDAYEQYF
TRBD1 | TRBJ2-5 | TRBV2 | - | TGTGCCAGCAGCGAAGGACAGGGTTCGGGGCAAGAGACCCAGTACTTC | CASSEGQGSGQETQYF
TRBD1 | TRBJ1-5 | TRBV19 | - | TGTGCCAGTACCCCGGACAGGGCCAATCAGCCCCAGCATTTT | CASTPDRANQPQHF
- | TRBJ2-7 | TRBV7-2 | - | TGTGCCAGCAGCAGGGCGGATTTTAGGCTAAGTATCTACGAGCAGTACTTC | CASSRADFRLSIYEQYF
TRBD2 | TRBJ2-2 | TRBV6-9 | - | TGTGCCGTGGGGGGGGTAACCCTTATCGCCGGGGAGCTGTTTTTT | CAVGGVTLIAGELFF
- | TRBJ2-7 | TRBV5-1 | - | TGCGCCAGCAGCTACACCGGAGACTACGAGCAGTACTTC | CASSYTGDYEQYF
TRBD1 | TRBJ2-3 | TRBV7-9 | - | TGTGCCAGCAGCGTCTTGGGACAGTCGAAGTCTCAACAGTATTTT | CASSVLGQSKSQQYF
TRBD1 | TRBJ2-2 | TRBV7-8 | - | TGTGCCAGCAGCTTACGGCAGGGGGCGCGGGCGAACACCGGGGAGCTGTTTTTT | CASSLRQGARANTGELFF
- | TRBJ1-4 | TRBV7-2 | - | TGTGCCAGCAGCTTAGCTGCTCGGGAAAAACTGTTTTTT | CASSLAAREKLFF
TRBD2 | TRBJ2-7 | TRBV11-2 | - | TGTGCCAGCAGCTTAGACCGGGACTACCTTTTCGAGCAGTACTTC | CASSLDRDYLFEQYF
- | TRBJ2-7 | TRBV13 | - | TGTGCCAGCAGCCTTTGGGACACCTCCTACGAGCAGTACTTC | CASSLWDTSYEQYF
- | TRBJ1-1 | TRBV2 | - | TGTGCCAGCAGTTCACAAATCGGGGGGAGGGGGGTGAACACTGAAGCTTTCTTT | CASSSQIGGRGVNTEAFF
- | TRBJ2-5 | TRBV7-2 | - | TGTGCCAGCAGCCAGTGGGGTAGCTGGACCCAGTACTTC | CASSQWGSWTQYF
- | TRBJ1-1 | TRBV9 | - | TGTGCCAGCAGCGTAGCTGGGATGAACACTGAAGCTTTCTTT | CASSVAGMNTEAFF